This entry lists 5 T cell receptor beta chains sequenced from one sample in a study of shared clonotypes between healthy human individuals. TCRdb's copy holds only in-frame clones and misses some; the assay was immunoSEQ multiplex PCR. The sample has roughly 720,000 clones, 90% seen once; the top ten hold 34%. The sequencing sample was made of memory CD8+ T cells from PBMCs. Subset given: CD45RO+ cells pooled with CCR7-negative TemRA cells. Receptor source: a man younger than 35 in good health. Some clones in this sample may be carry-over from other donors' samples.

Here the CDR3 reads CASSLGQGDYEQYF. The CDR3, as DNA: TGTGCCAGCAGCTTAGGACAGGGGGACTACGAGCAGTACTTC. The chain combines TRBV7-8 with TRBJ2-7; TRBD1 aligns across 9 bases. CDR3 size: 14 residues. Per germline, CDR1 SGHVS and CDR2 FQNEAQ. V lost 1 base to trimming and J lost 3 bases; unmatched junction nucleotides: 1. The full variable domain, its missing parts supplied by reference TRBV7-8 and TRBJ2-7, is GAGVSQSPRYKVAKRGQDVALRCDPISGHVSLFWYQQALGQGPEFLTYFQNEAQLDKSGLPSDRFFAERPEGSVSTLKIQRTQQEDSAVYLCASSLGQGDYEQYFGPGTRLTVT.

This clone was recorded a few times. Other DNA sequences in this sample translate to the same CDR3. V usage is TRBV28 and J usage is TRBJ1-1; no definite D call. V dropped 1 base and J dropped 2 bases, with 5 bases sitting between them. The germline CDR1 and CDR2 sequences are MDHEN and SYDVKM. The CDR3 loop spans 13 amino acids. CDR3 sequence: CASSLLGNTEAFF. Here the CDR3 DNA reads TGTGCCAGCAGTTTATTGGGTAACACTGAAGCTTTCTTT.

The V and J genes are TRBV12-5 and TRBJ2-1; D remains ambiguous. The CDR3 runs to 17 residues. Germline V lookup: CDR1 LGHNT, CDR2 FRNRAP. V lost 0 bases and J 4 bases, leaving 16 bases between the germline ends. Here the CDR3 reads CASGLVISADPYNEQFF. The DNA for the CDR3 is TGTGCTAGTGGTTTGGTAATATCGGCGGATCCTTACAATGAGCAGTTCTTC. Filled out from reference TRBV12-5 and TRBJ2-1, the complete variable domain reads DARVTQTPRHKVTEMGQEVTMRCQPILGHNTVFWYRQTMMQGLELLAYFRNRAPLDDSGMPKDRFSAEMPDATLATLKIQPSEPRDSAVYFCASGLVISADPYNEQFFGPGTRLTVL.

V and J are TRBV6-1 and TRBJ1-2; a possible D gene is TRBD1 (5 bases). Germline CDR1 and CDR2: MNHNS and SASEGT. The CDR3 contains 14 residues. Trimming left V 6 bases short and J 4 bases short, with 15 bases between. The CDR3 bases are TGTGCCAGCAGCCCGATGGGACTCGGCTATGGCTACACCTTC. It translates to CASSPMGLGYGYTF.

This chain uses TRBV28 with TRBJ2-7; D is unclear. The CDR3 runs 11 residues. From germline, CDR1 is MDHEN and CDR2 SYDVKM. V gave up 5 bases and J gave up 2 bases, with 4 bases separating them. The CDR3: CASSITYEQYF. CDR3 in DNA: TGTGCCAGCAGTATCACCTACGAGCAGTACTTC. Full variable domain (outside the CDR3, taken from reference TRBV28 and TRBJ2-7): DVKVTQSSRYLVKRTGEKVFLECVQDMDHENMFWYRQDPGLGLRLIYFSYDVKMKEKGDIPEGYSVSREKKERFSLILESASTNQTSMYLCASSITYEQYFGPGTRLTVT.